These T cell receptor beta chains were read from a single sample in a study of glioma-infiltrating T cells after dendritic cell vaccination. Generated by immunoSEQ multiplex PCR, the TCRdb table keeps only in-frame clones and is missing some. There are more than 75,000 clones in the sample; around 83% occur only once, and less than 7.5% lies in the top ten. This sample comprised blood, obtained after dendritic cell vaccination. The receptors come from a human donor with glioblastoma. The CDR3 runs from the conserved cysteine through the conserved F or W. D genes are given only for firm matches. Clone size is not always given. Where it is, it says once, few, many or a class for expanded clones.

>TRBD1|TRBJ1-2|TRBV27|-
TGTGCCAGCAGGCAACAGGGGTACCCTGGCTACACCTTC
CASRQQGYPGYTF
>-|TRBJ1-6|TRBV5-5|-
TGTGCCAGCAGCGACGGACAGAAAACTTCACCCCTCCACTTT
CASSDGQKTSPLHF
>-|TRBJ1-4|TRBV4-2|-
TGTGCCAGCAGCCGAGGCCAGAATGAAAAACTGTTTTTT
CASSRGQNEKLFF
>TRBD2|TRBJ2-1|TRBV2|-
TGTGCCAGCAGTGGATACAGCGGGGAAGACAATGAGCAGTTCTTC
CASSGYSGEDNEQFF
>-|TRBJ2-5|TRBV18|-
TGTGCCAGCTCACCAGGGGAGGCAATGACCCAGTACTTC
CASSPGEAMTQYF
>-|TRBJ2-2|TRBV11-2|-
TGTGCCAGCAGCTTATATGCGACAGCCAAAAACACCGGGGAGCTGTTTTTT
CASSLYATAKNTGELFF
>-|TRBJ2-5|TRBV2|-
TGTGCCAGCCGCGGACAGACGCAAGAGACCCAGTACTTC
CASRGQTQETQYF
>-|TRBJ2-7|TRBV6-1|once
TGTGCCAGCAGTTCGAACACGGGGGTAGGTGAGCAGTACTTC
CASSSNTGVGEQYF
>-|TRBJ1-1|TRBV7-9|-
TGTGCCAGCAGCTTTGCGACAGAGAACACTGAAGCTTTCTTT
CASSFATENTEAFF
>-|TRBJ2-5|TRBV9|-
TGTGCCAGCAGCGAGTGGGGGACATCAGGGGAGACCCAGTACTTC
CASSEWGTSGETQYF
>-|TRBJ1-2|TRBV18|-
TGTGCCAGCTCACCTGAAGACAGTATAAATGGCTACACCTTC
CASSPEDSINGYTF
>TRBD1|TRBJ1-6|TRBV2|-
TGTGCCAGCGGACGACAGGGGAGATCAACCAGCCCAAATTCACCCCTCCACTTT
CASGRQGRSTSPNSPLHF
>-|TRBJ1-1|TRBV5-1|-
TGCGCCAGCAGCATTCAAGGAGAGAGTGAGGCTTTCTTT
CASSIQGESEAFF
>-|TRBJ2-1|TRBV11-3|-
TGTGCCAGCAGCTTAGGTAGAGGCTACAATGAGCAGTTCTTC
CASSLGRGYNEQFF
>-|TRBJ1-2|TRBV11-2|-
TGTGCCAGCAGCTTAGATCAAGAGGTCTATGGCTACACCTTC
CASSLDQEVYGYTF
>-|TRBJ1-5|TRBV18|-
TGTGCCAGCTCAACAGATAGCAATCAGCCCCAGCATTTT
CASSTDSNQPQHF
>TRBD1|TRBJ1-4|TRBV11-2|-
TGTGCCAGCAGCACACAACCAGGGGGGACAGGGGAAAAACTGTTTTTT
CASSTQPGGTGEKLFF
>TRBD1|TRBJ1-5|TRBV7-2|-
TGTGCCAGCAGCTTAGAAGGGGGCGGAAGGATTCAGCCCCAGCATTTT
CASSLEGGGRIQPQHF
>TRBD2|TRBJ2-3|TRBV4-3|-
TGCGCCAGCAGCCAAGGTCGTGGAGCGGGGTTACGAGATACGCAGTATTTT
CASSQGRGAGLRDTQYF
>-|TRBJ2-2|TRBV9|-
TGTGCCAGCAGCCCCACTCAGGACACCGGGGAGCTGTTTTTT
CASSPTQDTGELFF
>-|TRBJ1-2|TRBV12-1|-
TGTGCCAGCAGGAAGAGGACAGGGGTGGCGTATGGCTACACCTTC
CASRKRTGVAYGYTF
>-|TRBJ2-7|TRBV6-6|few
TGTGCCAGCGAAGAAGGGGCCTACTACGAGCAGTACTTC
CASEEGAYYEQYF
>TRBD1|TRBJ1-2|TRBV5-1|-
TGCGCCAGCAGCTCGGGACAGGGGGCTGGTGGCTACACCTTC
CASSSGQGAGGYTF
>-|TRBJ2-7|TRBV4-3|-
TGCGCCAGCAGCCAAGGAATAGGGGATGCCTACGAGCAGTACTTC
CASSQGIGDAYEQYF